Presented here are 3 T cell receptor beta chains from one specimen sequenced in a study of blood T cell repertoires in COVID-19. The protocol was immunoSEQ multiplex PCR, while the TCRdb copy is restricted to in-frame clones and leaves out a portion. The data show under 250,000 clones, roughly 80% seen once. Source material: peripheral blood. These receptors originate from a man between 45 and 60 years old with active or convalescent COVID-19.

Here the CDR3 DNA reads TGTGCCAGCAGCCAAGAACTAGCAACAGATACGCAGTATTTT. Its protein product is CASSQELATDTQYF. The chain is built from TRBV3-1 (or the pseudogene TRBV3-2) and TRBJ2-3, with a possible D match to TRBD2 (6 bases). This CDR3 is built from 14 residues. The germline V gene encodes CDR1 LGHDT and CDR2 YNNKEL (reference sequence). The V end lost 0 bases, the J end lost 3 bases, and 7 bases lay between the germline ends.

The chain recombines TRBV7-9 with TRBJ1-2; possibly TRBD1 for D (6 bases). The CDR3 has 19 residues. V was clipped by 2 bases and J by 3 bases, with 25 bases between them. The germline gives CDR1 SEHNR, CDR2 FQNEAQ (reference sequence). The DNA of the CDR3 is TGTGCCAGCAGCTTATATCAGGGACATGGGGCGCATAGCTACTATGGCTACACCTTC. Protein sequence: CASSLYQGHGAHSYYGYTF.

This clone was seen only a few times. The chain couples TRBV3-1 (or the pseudogene TRBV3-2) to TRBJ2-5; D perhaps matches TRBD2 (6 bases). V lost 1 base, J lost 0 bases, and 9 bases lay in between. The CDR3 is 15 residues long. Germline V CDR1 and CDR2: LGHDT, YNNKEL (reference sequence). The CDR3: CASSQAGTYQETQYF. The CDR3 bases are TGTGCCAGCAGCCAAGCCGGGACTTACCAAGAGACCCAGTACTTC.